This T cell receptor (beta chain) derives from a study of blood T cell repertoires in COVID-19. Turning to the study itself: COVID-19 samples collected from the United States, Italy and Spain covered acute and convalescent phases. Nucleic acid was either cDNA or gDNA, and it came from T cells, B-cell-depleted T cells, or PBMCs.

Germline V lookup: CDR1 MNHNY, CDR2 SVGAGI (reference sequence). The V end was cut by 5 bases, the J end by 5 bases, with 12 bases between. The CDR3 totals 13 residues. In the authors' workflow: Using reference gene primer amplification, nucleated cell counts were estimated. Libraries were prepared by immunoSEQ multiplex PCR; TCRdb keeps only in-frame clonotypes and omits some of them. The D gene and trimming were derived from the DNA, and the V and J assignments and clone size from that table. In the table there are about 270,000 clones, roughly 90% of which are singletons. Recovered status applied to Cohort 3 donors who had two consecutive negative PCRs. It also applied to those with clearance or with symptom resolution.

The gene calls are TRBV6-6 and TRBJ1-1, with D perhaps TRBD1 (5 bases). This sequence was found in a woman aged 50 to 65 who had recovered from COVID-19. The sequenced material came from PBMCs or T cells enriched from blood (not recorded which). CDR3 sequence: CASSPTRETEAFF. CDR3 sequence (DNA): TGTGCCAGCAGTCCGACCAGGGAAACTGAAGCTTTCTTT.